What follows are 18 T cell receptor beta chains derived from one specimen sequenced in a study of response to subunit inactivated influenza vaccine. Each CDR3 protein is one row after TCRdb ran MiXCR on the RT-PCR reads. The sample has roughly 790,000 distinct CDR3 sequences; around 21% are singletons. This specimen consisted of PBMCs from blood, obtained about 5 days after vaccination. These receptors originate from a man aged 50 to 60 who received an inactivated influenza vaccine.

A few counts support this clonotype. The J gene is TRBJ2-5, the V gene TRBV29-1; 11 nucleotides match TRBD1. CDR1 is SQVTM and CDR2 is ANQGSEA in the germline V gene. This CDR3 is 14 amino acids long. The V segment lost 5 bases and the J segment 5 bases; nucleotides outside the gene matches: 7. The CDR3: CSVFGQGASETQYF. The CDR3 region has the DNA TGCAGCGTTTTTGGACAGGGGGCGTCGGAGACCCAGTACTTC.

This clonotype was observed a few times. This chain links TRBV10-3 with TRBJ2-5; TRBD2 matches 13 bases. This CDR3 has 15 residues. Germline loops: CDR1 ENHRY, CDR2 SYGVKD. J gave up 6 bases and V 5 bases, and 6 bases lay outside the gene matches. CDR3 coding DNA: TGTGCCATCAGTACCGGGACTAGCGGGACCAAGACCCAGTACTTC. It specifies CAISTGTSGTKTQYF.

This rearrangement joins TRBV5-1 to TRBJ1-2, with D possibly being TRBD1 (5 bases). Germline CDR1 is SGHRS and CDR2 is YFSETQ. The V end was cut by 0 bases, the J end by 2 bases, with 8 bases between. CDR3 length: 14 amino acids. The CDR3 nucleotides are TGCGCCAGCAGCTTGGGACAGAACAACTATGGCTACACCTTC. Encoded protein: CASSLGQNNYGYTF.

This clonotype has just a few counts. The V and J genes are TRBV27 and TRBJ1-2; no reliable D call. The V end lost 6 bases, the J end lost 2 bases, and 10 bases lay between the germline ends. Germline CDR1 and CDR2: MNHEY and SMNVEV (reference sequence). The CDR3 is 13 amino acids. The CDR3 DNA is TGTGCCAGCAGCCTCCAGTGGAACTATGGCTACACCTTC. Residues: CASSLQWNYGYTF.

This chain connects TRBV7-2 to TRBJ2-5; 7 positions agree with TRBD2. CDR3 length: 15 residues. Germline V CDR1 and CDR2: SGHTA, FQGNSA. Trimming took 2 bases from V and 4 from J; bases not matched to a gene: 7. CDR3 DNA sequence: TGTGCCAGCAGCTTACTAGCGGAAGTGGGAGAGACCCAGTACTTC. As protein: CASSLLAEVGETQYF.

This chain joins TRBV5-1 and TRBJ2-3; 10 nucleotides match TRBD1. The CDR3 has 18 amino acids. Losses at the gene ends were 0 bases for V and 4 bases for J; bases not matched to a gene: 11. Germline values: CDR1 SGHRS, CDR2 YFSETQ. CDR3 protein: CASSLVPPGQGLADTQYF. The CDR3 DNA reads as TGCGCCAGCAGCTTGGTACCTCCGGGACAGGGGTTGGCAGATACGCAGTATTTT.

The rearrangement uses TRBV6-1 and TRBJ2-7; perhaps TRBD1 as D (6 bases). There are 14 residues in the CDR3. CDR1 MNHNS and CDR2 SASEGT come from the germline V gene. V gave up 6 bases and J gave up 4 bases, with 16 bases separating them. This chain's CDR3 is CASSPGTMIYEQYF. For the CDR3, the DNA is TGTGCCAGCAGCCCCGGGACAATGATATACGAGCAGTACTTC.

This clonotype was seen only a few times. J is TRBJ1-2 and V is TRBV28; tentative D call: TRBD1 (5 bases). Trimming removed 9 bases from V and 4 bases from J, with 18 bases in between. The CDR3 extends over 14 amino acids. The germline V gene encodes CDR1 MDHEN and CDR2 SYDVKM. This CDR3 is CASVTPGQGYGYTF. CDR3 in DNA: TGTGCCAGTGTAACCCCCGGTCAGGGCTATGGCTACACCTTC.

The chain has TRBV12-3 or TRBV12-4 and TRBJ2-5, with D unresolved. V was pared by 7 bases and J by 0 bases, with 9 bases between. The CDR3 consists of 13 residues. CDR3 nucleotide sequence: TGTGCCAGCATCGGCCGGAACCAAGAGACCCAGTACTTC. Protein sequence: CASIGRNQETQYF.

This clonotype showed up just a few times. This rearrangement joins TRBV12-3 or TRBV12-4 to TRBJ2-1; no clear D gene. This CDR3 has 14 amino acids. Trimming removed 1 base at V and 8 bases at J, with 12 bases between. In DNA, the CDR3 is TGTGCCAGCAGTTTAGGGGGTGCCAAGGATGAGCAGTTCTTC. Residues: CASSLGGAKDEQFF.

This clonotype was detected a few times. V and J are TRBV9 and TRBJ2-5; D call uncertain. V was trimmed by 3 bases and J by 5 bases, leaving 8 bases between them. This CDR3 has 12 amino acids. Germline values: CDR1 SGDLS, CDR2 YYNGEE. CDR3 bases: TGTGCCAGCAGCGGTCCTTGGGAGACCCAGTACTTC. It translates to CASSGPWETQYF.

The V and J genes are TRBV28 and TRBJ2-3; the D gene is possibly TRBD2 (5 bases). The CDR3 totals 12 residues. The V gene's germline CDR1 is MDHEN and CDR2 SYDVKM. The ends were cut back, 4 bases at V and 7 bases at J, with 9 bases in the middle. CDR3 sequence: CASSSGVNTQYF. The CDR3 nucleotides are TGTGCCAGCAGTTCCGGGGTTAATACGCAGTATTTT.

This chain's CDR3 is CASSQDRQLNEQFF. CDR3 nucleotide sequence: TGCGCCAGCAGCCAAGATCGGCAACTTAATGAGCAGTTCTTC. This sequence joins TRBV4-3 and TRBJ2-1; D unresolved. Trimming cost V 0 bases and J 7 bases, with 10 bases left between them. Germline CDR1 reads LGHNA; CDR2 reads YSLEER. This CDR3 is built from 14 residues.

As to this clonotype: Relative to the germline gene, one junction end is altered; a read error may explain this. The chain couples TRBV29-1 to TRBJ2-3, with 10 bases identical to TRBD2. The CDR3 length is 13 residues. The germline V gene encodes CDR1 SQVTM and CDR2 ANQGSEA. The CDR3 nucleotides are TGCAGCGTTAGCGGGAGGGCCATCGATACGCAGAATTTT. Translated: CSVSGRAIDTQNF.

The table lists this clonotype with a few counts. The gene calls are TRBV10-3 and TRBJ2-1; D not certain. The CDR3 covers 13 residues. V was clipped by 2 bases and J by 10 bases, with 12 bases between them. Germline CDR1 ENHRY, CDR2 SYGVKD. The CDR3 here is CAISETQQAEQFF. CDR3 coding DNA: TGTGCCATCAGTGAGACACAGCAGGCCGAGCAGTTCTTC.

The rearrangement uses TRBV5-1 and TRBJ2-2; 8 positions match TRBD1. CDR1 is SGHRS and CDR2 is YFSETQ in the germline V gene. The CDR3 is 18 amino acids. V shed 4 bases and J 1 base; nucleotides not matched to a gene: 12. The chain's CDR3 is CASSPDPDRGGNTGELFF. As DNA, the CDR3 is TGCGCCAGCAGCCCCGACCCCGACAGGGGCGGGAACACCGGGGAGCTGTTTTTT.

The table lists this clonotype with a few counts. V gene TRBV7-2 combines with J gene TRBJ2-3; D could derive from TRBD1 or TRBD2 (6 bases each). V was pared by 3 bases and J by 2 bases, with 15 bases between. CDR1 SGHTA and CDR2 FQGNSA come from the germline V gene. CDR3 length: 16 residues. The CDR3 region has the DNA TGTGCCAGCAGCTTGGACAGCGCGGGGTCCACAGATACGCAGTATTTT. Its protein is CASSLDSAGSTDTQYF.

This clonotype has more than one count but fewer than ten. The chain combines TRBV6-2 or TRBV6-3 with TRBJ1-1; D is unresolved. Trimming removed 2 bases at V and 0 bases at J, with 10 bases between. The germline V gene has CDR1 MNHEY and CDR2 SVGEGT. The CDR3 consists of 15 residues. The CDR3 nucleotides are TGTGCCAGCAGTTACGCTAAGAACATGAACACTGAAGCTTTCTTT. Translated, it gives CASSYAKNMNTEAFF.